One sample yielded the 27 T cell receptor beta chains listed below, sequenced in a study of metastatic and nonmetastatic thyroid tumors. TCRdb reanalyzed the PCR reads via MiXCR. The sample lists 15,000 to 20,000 clones, 30% to 40% occurring once. Thyroid surgery was preceded by no treatment in any patient. Material for sequencing was tumor tissue. The receptors here all came from a male donor with papillary thyroid cancer or a benign thyroid nodule (not recorded which). Some clones in this sample may be carry-over from other donors' samples.

DNA for the CDR3: TGCGCCAGCAGAGAAGGGGGGCCTTACAATGAGCAGTTCTTC. It translates to CASREGGPYNEQFF. V gene TRBV5-1 combines with J gene TRBJ2-1; D possibly uses TRBD1 or TRBD2 (6 bases each). The CDR3 has 14 amino acids. CDR1 SGHRS and CDR2 YFSETQ come from the germline V gene. Trimming pared 5 bases from V and 4 bases from J, leaving 13 bases between.

Worth noting for this clone: A much larger clone lies a single base off, so this may be a read error. The rearrangement links TRBV12-5 to TRBJ2-1, with 10 bases fitting TRBD2. The V segment lost 3 bases and the J segment 10 bases; nucleotides outside the gene matches: 9. Germline V CDR1 and CDR2: LGHNT, FRNRAP. The CDR3 spans 15 residues. The CDR3 region is CASGFTSGVPGEQFF. The CDR3 coding sequence is TGTGCTAGTGGTTTTACTAGCGGGGTCCCAGGGGAGCAGTTCTTC. Filled out from reference TRBV12-5 and TRBJ2-1, the complete variable domain reads DARVTQTPRHKVTEMGQEVTMRCQPILGHNTVFWYRQTMMQGLELLAYFRNRAPLDDSGMPKDRFSAEMPDATLATLKIQPSEPRDSAVYFCASGFTSGVPGEQFFGPGTRLTVL.

This clone was seen more than once but under ten times. Germline is not matched at one junction end, which may reflect a read error. The V and J genes are TRBV19 and TRBJ1-4, with D unresolved. CDR1 and CDR2 (germline): LNHDA, SQIVND (reference sequence). The CDR3 contains 15 residues. The CDR3 is CASSPGVATNEKLFF. The CDR3 DNA sequence: TGTGCTAGTAGCCCTGGGGTCGCAACTAATGAAAAACTGTTTTTT.

This clone is labeled as medium-sized. The identical CDR3 is also encoded by other nucleotide sequences in the sample. This chain joins TRBV29-1 and TRBJ2-2, with D perhaps matching TRBD1 (5 bases). Germline V CDR1 and CDR2: SQVTM, ANQGSEA. V dropped 5 bases and J dropped 5 bases, with 9 bases sitting between them. This CDR3 spans 12 amino acids. The CDR3 protein is CSVLRGTGELFF. The CDR3 nucleotides read TGCAGCGTTCTTAGGGGAACCGGGGAGCTGTTTTTT.

This clone was counted ten times or more. The rearrangement links TRBV5-1 to TRBJ2-7, with 8 bases aligning to TRBD2. The junction had 9 bases not matched to a gene; V was cut back by 0 bases and J by 1 base. Germline loops: CDR1 SGHRS, CDR2 YFSETQ. The CDR3 contains 17 residues. CDR3 sequence: CASSLGATGLVSYEQYF. CDR3 sequence (DNA): TGCGCCAGCAGCTTGGGGGCTACGGGACTAGTATCCTACGAGCAGTACTTC.

This clone has a count of ten or more. This chain links TRBV5-4 with TRBJ1-1, with 7 bases identical to TRBD1. Trimming at V came to 0 bases and at J to 1 base, leaving 3 bases not matched to a gene. The germline V gene encodes CDR1 SGHNT and CDR2 YYREEE (reference sequence). The CDR3 has 15 residues. DNA of the CDR3: TGTGCCAGCAGCTTGGAGTGGGACAGGAACACTGAAGCTTTCTTT. This sequence encodes CASSLEWDRNTEAFF.

By share of the sample, this clone is medium-sized (0.01 to 0.1%). In DNA, the CDR3 is TGTGCCAGCAGTGAAGGGCAGGACGAGACCCAGTACTTC. It yields the protein CASSEGQDETQYF. V gene TRBV6-1 combines with J gene TRBJ2-5, with D hard to call. Looked up from germline, CDR1 is MNHNS and CDR2 is SASEGT. V dropped 1 base and J dropped 5 bases, with 8 bases sitting between them. The CDR3 sequence is 13 residues long.

The gene calls are TRBV20-1 and TRBJ2-7; 9 nucleotides agree with TRBD2. Germline lookup yields CDR1 DFQATT and CDR2 SNEGSKA (reference sequence). The length of the CDR3 is 15 residues. After removal of 3 bases from V and 7 bases from J, the junction contained 13 bases not matched to a gene. CDR3 DNA: TGCAGTGCTAGTTTGCGGGAGGGGTTTCCTAATGAGCAGTACTTC. Translation gives CSASLREGFPNEQYF.

The chain has TRBV7-2 and TRBJ1-1; perhaps TRBD1 as D (5 bases). Germline loops: CDR1 SGHTA, CDR2 FQGNSA. The V gene lost 1 base and the J gene lost 5 bases, with 14 bases spanning the gap. The CDR3 is 15 amino acids. The CDR3: CTSSLVAQGGTEAFF. The CDR3 DNA is TGTACCAGCAGCTTAGTCGCTCAGGGAGGTACTGAAGCTTTCTTT.

The chain recombines TRBV6-5 with TRBJ2-3; no reliable D call. The germline V gene has CDR1 MNHEY and CDR2 SVGAGI. This CDR3 comprises 17 residues. V was pared by 0 bases and J by 0 bases, with 13 bases between. The CDR3 region is CASSYSPLSCSTDTQYF. The CDR3 coding sequence is TGTGCCAGCAGTTACTCGCCGCTATCGTGTAGCACAGATACGCAGTATTTT.

This clone came up a few times. The V gene is TRBV7-3, the J gene TRBJ2-3; 7 positions agree with TRBD2. The CDR3 runs to 15 residues. Germline loops: CDR1 SGHTA, CDR2 FQGTGA. The trim removed 0 bases at V and 6 bases at J, leaving 6 bases unmatched. The CDR3 loop is CASSLTTGGSDTQYF. The CDR3 coding sequence is TGTGCCAGCAGCTTAACAACGGGAGGTTCGGATACGCAGTATTTT.

The table lists this clone with many counts. This chain connects TRBV5-4 to TRBJ1-2, with D possibly being TRBD1 (6 bases). V dropped 2 bases and J dropped 1 base, with 15 bases sitting between them. The CDR3 runs 16 residues. The germline gives CDR1 SGHNT, CDR2 YYREEE (reference sequence). The CDR3 DNA follows: TGTGCCAGCAGCTTAAACACAGGGAATCATAACTATGGCTACACCTTC. This codes for CASSLNTGNHNYGYTF.

In its sample, this clone ranks as medium-sized. The DNA for the CDR3 is TGTGCCAGCAGTTCCCGACAGGGGAACGAGCAGTACTTC. Its protein product is CASSSRQGNEQYF. The chain carries TRBV12-3 or TRBV12-4 and TRBJ2-7; 8 positions agree with TRBD1. The ends lost 4 bases at V and 5 bases at J; junction bases unmatched: 4. This CDR3 comprises 13 residues.

A word on this clone: Since a much larger clone is just one base distant, this may be a read error. V gene TRBV12-3 or TRBV12-4 combines with J gene TRBJ2-4; a weak D match, TRBD1 (5 bases). The CDR3 has 16 residues. V lost 5 bases and J lost 1, with 15 bases in between. CDR3 nucleotides: TGTGCCAGCAGTCGCTCACAGGTGATCGCCAAAAACATTCAGTACTTC. This gives the protein CASSRSQVIAKNIQYF.

This clone appeared a single time. The chain links TRBV9 to TRBJ1-2, with unresolved D. The V end lost 8 bases, the J end lost 7 bases, and 21 bases lay between the germline ends. The CDR3 contains 14 residues. From germline, CDR1 is SGDLS and CDR2 YYNGEE. The CDR3 sequence is CASVTGSSSSGYTF. CDR3 in DNA: TGTGCCAGTGTGACGGGTTCCTCGTCCAGTGGCTACACCTTC.

This chain joins TRBV30 and TRBJ2-2; maybe TRBD1 (6 bases). The CDR3 extends over 15 amino acids. CDR1 and CDR2 (germline): GTSNPN, SVGIG (reference sequence). V was cut by 5 bases and J by 0 bases, with 13 bases left in between. The CDR3 coding sequence is TGTGCCTGGGAACAGGGTGACTCGAACACCGGGGAGCTGTTTTTT. Translating gives CAWEQGDSNTGELFF.

Comment on this clone: This may stem from a read error, because a much larger clone lies one nucleotide away. V usage is TRBV29-1 and J usage is TRBJ2-7; the D gene is possibly TRBD2 (6 bases). In germline, CDR1 is SQVTM, CDR2 ANQGSEA. This CDR3 is built from 14 residues. CDR3 nucleotides: TGCAGAGTTGAATTTCAGGGACTTACCTACGAGCAGTACTTC. Amino acids: CRVEFQGLTYEQYF.

This clone was seen a single time. The chain uses TRBV5-1 and TRBJ2-1; D may be TRBD2 (7 bases). V was pared by 2 bases and J by 4 bases, with 10 bases between. Germline V CDR1 and CDR2: SGHRS, YFSETQ. The CDR3 runs 14 residues. The DNA for the CDR3 is TGCGCCAGCAGCTTACGGGGGGCTTACAATGAGCAGTTCTTC. Protein sequence: CASSLRGAYNEQFF.

In this sample, this clone turned up many times. This chain connects TRBV20-1 to TRBJ2-3; D may be TRBD1 or TRBD2 (6 bases each). The CDR3 spans 14 residues. Per germline, CDR1 DFQATT and CDR2 SNEGSKA (reference sequence). The V end lost 6 bases, the J end lost 3 bases, and 16 bases lay between the germline ends. The CDR3 coding sequence is TGCAGTGCCGGACTCCTAGGGGGGACAGATACGCAGTATTTT. It codes for CSAGLLGGTDTQYF.

The gene calls are TRBV11-2 and TRBJ2-3; no firm D call. Germline V gene lookup returns CDR1 SGHAT and CDR2 FQNNGV. Trimming removed 1 base at V and 5 bases at J, with 7 bases between. This CDR3 contains 13 residues. The CDR3 is CASSLAPIDTQYF. The CDR3 DNA follows: TGTGCCAGCAGCTTAGCACCCATAGATACGCAGTATTTT.

At least ten counts were recorded for this clone. This sequence joins TRBV5-4 and TRBJ2-5; D gene uncertain. V was clipped by 4 bases and J by 0 bases, with 10 bases between them. Germline CDR1 reads SGHNT; CDR2 reads YYREEE (reference sequence). The CDR3 loop spans 14 amino acids. The CDR3 spells CASSPNYHQETQYF. DNA for the CDR3: TGTGCCAGCAGCCCAAACTACCACCAAGAGACCCAGTACTTC.

This chain links TRBV5-1 with TRBJ1-2; possibly TRBD1 for D (5 bases). V lost 0 bases to trimming and J lost 5 bases, with 8 bases between them. The CDR3 totals 13 residues. Germline V CDR1 and CDR2: SGHRS, YFSETQ. The DNA for the CDR3 is TGCGCCAGCAGCTTGGCCAGGGAGTATGGCTACACCTTC. Translating it yields CASSLAREYGYTF.

This clone occurred many times. The J gene is TRBJ1-5, the V gene TRBV29-1, with 11 nucleotides matching TRBD1. V lost 7 bases, J lost 7 bases, and 3 bases stayed unmatched. CDR3 length equals 12 residues. Germline assignment: CDR1 SQVTM and CDR2 ANQGSEA. The CDR3 sequence: CSAGTGGQPQHF. The CDR3 nucleotides are TGCAGCGCCGGGACAGGGGGACAGCCCCAGCATTTT.

This clone has more than one count but fewer than ten. This chain links TRBV28 with TRBJ2-7; no clear D gene. Germline assignment: CDR1 MDHEN and CDR2 SYDVKM. Trimming took 5 bases from V and 0 from J, leaving 14 bases between them. The CDR3 is made up of 15 amino acids. The CDR3 protein is CASSPLYPSSYEQYF. The CDR3 coding sequence is TGTGCCAGCAGTCCCCTCTACCCGAGCTCCTACGAGCAGTACTTC.

A few counts support this clone. V and J are TRBV6-1 and TRBJ2-3; D unresolved. CDR1 MNHNS and CDR2 SASEGT come from the germline V gene. The CDR3 consists of 15 residues. V was pared by 3 bases and J by 4 bases, with 14 bases between. The CDR3 here is CASSDVEGASDTQYF. As DNA, the CDR3 is TGTGCCAGCAGTGATGTCGAAGGTGCATCAGATACGCAGTATTTT.

This chain uses TRBV7-3 with TRBJ2-7; perhaps TRBD2 as D (6 bases). The CDR3 runs 13 residues. The ends were cut back, 5 bases at V and 6 bases at J, with 14 bases in the middle. Germline V gene sequence: CDR1 SGHTA, CDR2 FQGTGA. The CDR3 sequence is CASSPSGVSEQYF. DNA for the CDR3: TGTGCCAGCAGCCCCTCGGGGGTAAGCGAGCAGTACTTC.

This clone has only one observation. Germline and junction disagree at one end, which may indicate a read error. V usage is TRBV2 and J usage is TRBJ1-2; a weak D match, TRBD1 (5 bases). This CDR3 has 13 residues. Germline V lookup: CDR1 SNHLY, CDR2 FYNNEI. The CDR3 sequence is CGSMGGLNYGYTF. In nucleotides, the CDR3 is TGTGGCAGCATGGGGGGGTTAAACTATGGCTACACCTTC.